The TCR beta chain described here comes from a study of blood T cell repertoires in COVID-19. Overall study context: The origin of the acute and convalescent COVID-19 samples was the United States, Italy and Spain. The cDNA or gDNA used as material had been derived from T cells, B-cell-depleted T cells, or PBMCs.

Per the original data handling: Researchers report that nucleated cell counts were estimated from reference gene primer amplification. The protocol was immunoSEQ multiplex PCR, while the TCRdb copy is restricted to in-frame clones and leaves out a portion. V, J and clone size were drawn from that table, and D and trimming were deduced from the DNA. The data show 350,000 to 400,000 clones, with 75% to 90% seen just once and 1% held by the top ten. V was cut by 4 bases and J by 5 bases, with 18 bases left in between. Per the germline V gene, CDR1 is LNHDA and CDR2 is SQIVND (reference sequence). The CDR3 has 16 amino acids. Cohorts were assigned according to the clinical history that participants reported.

This sequence joins TRBV19 and TRBJ2-1, with D maybe TRBD2 (5 bases). Sequenced input: PBMCs or T cells enriched from blood (not recorded which). The TCR sequence derives from a man aged 18 to 35 who had recovered from COVID-19. The CDR3 spells CASSKLEDLVNNEQFF. The CDR3 DNA is TGTGCCAGTAGTAAGTTGGAGGACCTAGTAAACAATGAGCAGTTCTTC.